This is a list of T cell receptor beta chains from one sample in a study of blood T cell repertoires in COVID-19. TCRdb keeps only in-frame clones here, not all; method: immunoSEQ multiplex PCR. Found here are roughly 220,000 clones, roughly nine tenths of them singletons; the top ten hold 2.5% to 3%. The sequencing input was PBMCs or T cells enriched from blood (not recorded which). The receptors stem from a woman aged 25 to 39 who had recovered from COVID-19. The CDR3 runs from the conserved cysteine through the conserved F or W. The order of the fields is clone size, D gene, V gene, J gene, CDR3 protein, CDR3 DNA. The D gene is left open where the match is weak. Clone sizes are given selectively: once, few, many, or a class where the clone is expanded.

clone_size: .
d_call: TRBD2
v_call: TRBV29-1
j_call: TRBJ2-1
cdr3_aa: CSDQTGGGAQFF
cdr3_nt: TGCAGCGACCAAACTGGCGGGGGGGCTCAGTTCTTC

clone_size: .
d_call: .
v_call: TRBV7-2
j_call: TRBJ1-1
cdr3_aa: CASSLVPGENTEAFF
cdr3_nt: TGTGCCAGCAGCTTAGTTCCAGGGGAGAACACTGAAGCTTTCTTT

clone_size: .
d_call: TRBD2
v_call: TRBV5-8
j_call: TRBJ2-3
cdr3_aa: CASSPTSPADTQYF
cdr3_nt: TGTGCCAGCAGCCCGACTAGCCCGGCAGATACGCAGTATTTT

clone_size: .
d_call: .
v_call: TRBV7-9
j_call: TRBJ1-5
cdr3_aa: CASSFPGNNQPQHF
cdr3_nt: TGTGCCAGCAGCTTCCCAGGGAACAATCAGCCCCAGCATTTT

clone_size: .
d_call: TRBD1
v_call: TRBV29-1
j_call: TRBJ1-4
cdr3_aa: CSVGGTGTVGEKLFF
cdr3_nt: TGCAGCGTTGGGGGGACCGGGACAGTAGGAGAAAAACTGTTTTTT

clone_size: .
d_call: .
v_call: TRBV25-1
j_call: TRBJ2-2
cdr3_aa: CASSVGVPTGELFF
cdr3_nt: TGTGCCAGCAGTGTAGGAGTTCCCACCGGGGAGCTGTTTTTT

clone_size: .
d_call: TRBD2
v_call: TRBV4-3
j_call: TRBJ2-1
cdr3_aa: CASSGAASGVHNEQFF
cdr3_nt: TGCGCCAGCAGCGGAGCAGCTAGCGGGGTTCACAATGAGCAGTTCTTC

clone_size: once
d_call: TRBD1
v_call: TRBV27
j_call: TRBJ1-1
cdr3_aa: CASSPRTGRTEAFF
cdr3_nt: TGTGCCAGCAGCCCCCGGACAGGGCGGACTGAAGCTTTCTTT

clone_size: .
d_call: TRBD1
v_call: TRBV5-8
j_call: TRBJ1-2
cdr3_aa: CASSYPGGESGYTF
cdr3_nt: TGTGCCAGCAGCTACCCAGGGGGCGAGAGTGGCTACACCTTC

clone_size: .
d_call: .
v_call: TRBV11-3
j_call: TRBJ1-1
cdr3_aa: CASSLARGSEAFF
cdr3_nt: TGTGCCAGCAGCTTAGCCCGGGGTTCTGAAGCTTTCTTT

clone_size: .
d_call: .
v_call: TRBV5-4
j_call: TRBJ1-3
cdr3_aa: CASSHSRGAGNTIYF
cdr3_nt: TGTGCCAGCAGCCATAGCCGGGGGGCTGGAAACACCATATATTTT

clone_size: .
d_call: TRBD2
v_call: TRBV7-9
j_call: TRBJ2-5
cdr3_aa: CASSFERGGETQYF
cdr3_nt: TGTGCCAGCAGCTTTGAGCGGGGAGGAGAGACCCAGTACTTC

clone_size: .
d_call: .
v_call: TRBV7-3
j_call: TRBJ2-5
cdr3_aa: CASSLIAASQETQYF
cdr3_nt: TGTGCCAGCAGCTTAATTGCGGCTAGTCAAGAGACCCAGTACTTC

clone_size: .
d_call: TRBD1
v_call: TRBV7-8
j_call: TRBJ2-2
cdr3_aa: CASSDRVEPGELFF
cdr3_nt: TGTGCCAGCAGCGACAGGGTCGAGCCCGGGGAGCTGTTTTTT

clone_size: .
d_call: .
v_call: TRBV18
j_call: TRBJ2-5
cdr3_aa: CASSQDRDLKETQYF
cdr3_nt: TGTGCCAGCTCCCAAGACAGGGACTTAAAGGAGACCCAGTACTTC

clone_size: .
d_call: .
v_call: TRBV6-2/TRBV6-3
j_call: TRBJ1-2
cdr3_aa: CASSVESNYGYTF
cdr3_nt: TGTGCCAGCAGCGTAGAGAGTAACTATGGCTACACCTTC

clone_size: .
d_call: TRBD2
v_call: TRBV5-1
j_call: TRBJ2-7
cdr3_aa: CASSLGGGGSSYEQYF
cdr3_nt: TGCGCCAGCAGCTTGGGAGGCGGGGGAAGCTCCTACGAGCAGTACTTC

clone_size: .
d_call: TRBD2
v_call: TRBV5-5
j_call: TRBJ2-5
cdr3_aa: CASRPRAGGLQETQYF
cdr3_nt: TGTGCCAGCAGACCACGGGCGGGGGGACTCCAAGAGACCCAGTACTTC

clone_size: .
d_call: .
v_call: TRBV6-2/TRBV6-3
j_call: TRBJ2-7
cdr3_aa: CASSSLLREQYF
cdr3_nt: TGTGCCAGCAGTTCCCTCCTTCGCGAGCAGTACTTC

clone_size: .
d_call: .
v_call: TRBV3-1/TRBV3-2
j_call: TRBJ1-5
cdr3_aa: CASSQDARADQPQHF
cdr3_nt: TGTGCCAGCAGCCAAGATGCCAGGGCTGATCAGCCCCAGCATTTT